These 26 T cell receptor beta chains originate from one sample sequenced in a study of monozygotic twins with inflammatory bowel disease. TCRdb derives one entry per CDR3 protein from the 5' RACE reads, leaving out DNA. Its table records over 120,000 distinct CDR3 sequences. What was sequenced was blood. All receptors derive from a human donor with ulcerative colitis or Crohn's disease, or a healthy co-twin of an affected twin (not recorded which).

The V and J genes are TRBV29-1 and TRBJ1-1. The CDR3 is made up of 11 amino acids. The V gene's germline CDR1 is SQVTM and CDR2 ANQGSEA. The CDR3 here is CSGGPSTEAFF. The whole variable domain, filled in from reference TRBV29-1 and TRBJ1-1, reads SAVISQKPSRDICQRGTSLTIQCQVDSQVTMMFWYRQQPGQSLTLIATANQGSEATYESGFVIDKFPISRPNLTFSTLTVSNMSPEDSSIYLCSGGPSTEAFFGQGTRLTVV.

This chain links TRBV28 with TRBJ2-4; TCRdb lists TRBD1, though no DNA is available to test this call. The CDR3 has 15 residues. CDR1 and CDR2 from the germline V gene are MDHEN and SYDVKM. The CDR3 here is CASPPRDRLKNIQYF.

V usage is TRBV4-3 and J usage is TRBJ2-5; absent DNA, TCRdb's TRBD1 call cannot be checked. The CDR3 loop spans 16 amino acids. The germline V gene has CDR1 LGHNA and CDR2 YSLEER. This CDR3 is CASSQDSKGGRETQYF.

V is TRBV7-3 and J is TRBJ2-1; TCRdb selects TRBD1, and the lack of DNA leaves this call unchecked. This CDR3 contains 16 residues. Germline V CDR1 and CDR2: SGHTA, FQGTGA. CDR3 in amino acids: CASSLQPPGRYNEQFF. The full variable domain, with the rest looked up from reference TRBV7-3 and TRBJ2-1, is GAGVSQTPSNKVTEKGKYVELRCDPISGHTALYWYRQSLGQGPEFLIYFQGTGAADDSGLPNDRFFAVRPEGSVSTLKIQRTERGDSAVYLCASSLQPPGRYNEQFFGPGTRLTVL.

The chain couples TRBV14 to TRBJ2-2. Germline CDR1 and CDR2: SGHDN and FVKESK. The CDR3 is made up of 16 amino acids. The CDR3 sequence: CASSPRQDRIPGELFF.

CDR3: CASSFTPRSRDSPLHF. This chain joins TRBV27 and TRBJ1-6. The CDR3 totals 16 residues. The germline V gene encodes CDR1 MNHEY and CDR2 SMNVEV (reference sequence).

This rearrangement joins TRBV24-1 to TRBJ2-1; the D gene TCRdb calls, TRBD1, cannot be checked with no DNA. CDR1 is KGHDR, CDR2 SFDVKD, per germline. The CDR3 runs 12 residues. CDR3 residues: CATSDLRQGMFF.

CDR3 in amino acids: CASSLDSSRAFF. V gene TRBV7-9 combines with J gene TRBJ1-1. Germline CDR1 SEHNR, CDR2 FQNEAQ (reference sequence). The CDR3 has 12 residues.

The chain links TRBV19 to TRBJ2-1. This CDR3 has 16 residues. From germline, CDR1 is LNHDA and CDR2 SQIVND (reference sequence). CDR3 residues: CASSITADLETNEQFF.

This chain connects TRBV27 to TRBJ1-3. The germline V gene has CDR1 MNHEY and CDR2 SMNVEV (reference sequence). The CDR3 loop spans 14 amino acids. This chain's CDR3 is CASSWLGGGNTIYF.

V usage is TRBV7-2 and J usage is TRBJ2-7; no DNA is available, so the TRBD1 call from TCRdb remains unchecked. The length of the CDR3 is 14 residues. Germline V gene lookup returns CDR1 SGHTA and CDR2 FQGNSA. CDR3 loop: CASSVTGFSYEQYF.

The chain has TRBV20-1 and TRBJ1-5; the TCRdb call, TRBD1, lacks DNA for checking. Germline V CDR1 and CDR2: DFQATT, SNEGSKA (reference sequence). The CDR3 extends over 15 amino acids. CDR3 residues: CSASGGTGGDQPQHF.

V usage is TRBV7-3 and J usage is TRBJ2-1; TCRdb indicates TRBD2, and absent DNA this call remains unverified. The CDR3 loop spans 16 amino acids. The V gene's germline CDR1 is SGHTA and CDR2 FQGTGA. CDR3 amino acids: CASSLTSGPPGNEQFF. The full variable domain, with the rest looked up from reference TRBV7-3 and TRBJ2-1, is GAGVSQTPSNKVTEKGKYVELRCDPISGHTALYWYRQSLGQGPEFLIYFQGTGAADDSGLPNDRFFAVRPEGSVSTLKIQRTERGDSAVYLCASSLTSGPPGNEQFFGPGTRLTVL.

The chain recombines TRBV10-3 with TRBJ2-3; the TCRdb call, TRBD1, lacks DNA for checking. The CDR3 runs 16 residues. CDR1 is ENHRY, CDR2 SYGVKD, per germline. The CDR3 here is CAISGLGGSSTDTQYF.

The chain carries TRBV24-1 and TRBJ2-1; the D call of TRBD2 rests on TCRdb alone, since no DNA is present to check it. CDR1 is KGHDR and CDR2 is SFDVKD in the germline V gene. The CDR3 spans 16 residues. CDR3 protein: CATSDEAGVSYNEQFF.

The J gene is TRBJ2-7, the V gene TRBV2; TCRdb lists TRBD1, though no DNA is available to test this call. Per germline, CDR1 SNHLY and CDR2 FYNNEI. CDR3 size: 13 residues. This chain's CDR3 is CASRSGPGAEQYF.

This chain connects TRBV20-1 to TRBJ2-1. The CDR3 spans 11 residues. Germline V gene sequence: CDR1 DFQATT, CDR2 SNEGSKA (reference sequence). This CDR3 is CSASKGNEQFF.

This chain uses TRBV19 with TRBJ2-1. Germline V gives CDR1 LNHDA, CDR2 SQIVND (reference sequence). This CDR3 region has 14 residues. CDR3 protein: CASSGGYSYNEQFF.

The rearrangement uses TRBV5-4 and TRBJ1-5; the D gene TCRdb calls, TRBD1, cannot be checked with no DNA. Looked up from germline, CDR1 is SGHNT and CDR2 is YYREEE (reference sequence). This CDR3 has 15 amino acids. CDR3 sequence reads: CASSLGGQPNQPQHF. The full variable domain, rest sourced from reference TRBV5-4 and TRBJ1-5, is ETGVTQSPTHLIKTRGQQVTLRCSSQSGHNTVSWYQQALGQGPQFIFQYYREEENGRGNFPPRFSGLQFPNYSSELNVNALELDDSALYLCASSLGGQPNQPQHFGDGTRLSIL.

The gene calls are TRBV7-2 and TRBJ2-1. The germline gives CDR1 SGHTA, CDR2 FQGNSA. The CDR3 has 14 amino acids. CDR3 protein: CASSGVFIYNEQFF.

The rearrangement links TRBV5-1 to TRBJ2-7; TCRdb's D gene call, TRBD1, goes unchecked for lack of DNA. Germline-derived CDR1 and CDR2 are SGHRS and YFSETQ. This CDR3 contains 15 residues. The CDR3: CASSLGTGGAYEQYF.

This rearrangement joins TRBV7-2 to TRBJ2-7. This CDR3 has 15 residues. Germline V gives CDR1 SGHTA, CDR2 FQGNSA. CDR3 amino acids: CASSLLAGSSYEQYF.

V and J are TRBV14 and TRBJ2-1. This CDR3 is built from 14 residues. CDR1 and CDR2 from the germline V gene are SGHDN and FVKESK. CDR3 in amino acids: CASSQGGGYNEQFF. The full variable domain, with the rest looked up from reference TRBV14 and TRBJ2-1, is EAGVTQFPSHSVIEKGQTVTLRCDPISGHDNLYWYRRVMGKEIKFLLHFVKESKQDESGMPNNRFLAERTGGTYSTLKVQPAELEDSGVYFCASSQGGGYNEQFFGPGTRLTVL.

The CDR3 spells CASSQGSGYEQYF. The rearrangement uses TRBV4-3 and TRBJ2-7. CDR1 and CDR2 from the germline V gene are LGHNA and YSLEER. The CDR3 is 13 residues long.

The genes are TRBV5-6 and TRBJ2-1; TCRdb outputs TRBD1, but without DNA this stays unchecked. The CDR3 has 14 residues. CDR1 and CDR2 (germline): SGHDT, YYEEEE. The CDR3 is CASRPDLVQGEQFF.

The chain uses TRBV5-1 and TRBJ1-2; TCRdb lists TRBD1, though no DNA is available to test this call. The V gene's germline CDR1 is SGHRS and CDR2 YFSETQ. CDR3 length equals 15 residues. CDR3 amino acids: CASSLAGPTSYGYTF.